This TCR beta chain is drawn from a study of healthy donors' naive CD4 and CD8 T cells. The study's findings and limits: Positive CDR3 charge linked to CD4+ cells, negative to CD8+ cells. Most V and J genes were reportedly biased between naive CD4+ and CD8+ cells.

Each TCR library used roughly 510 ng of total RNA and a linear amplification protocol. As handled by the study authors: Sequencing covered around 78,000 rearranged alpha-chain transcripts across about 5 healthy donors. TCRdb analysed the reads with MiXCR anew, one entry per CDR3 protein. TCRdb, not the authors, supplied the V and J calls. The sample holds about 180,000 distinct CDR3 sequences, over 60% seen once. Only a few counts were recorded for this clonotype. Its target is not known. Naive T cells were sorted: CD4+CD8-CD45RO-CD45RA+ for CD4+, CD8+CD4-CD45RA+CD27bright for CD8+. Germline V gene sequence: CDR1 DFQATT, CDR2 SNEGSKA (reference sequence). Losses at the gene ends were 0 bases for V and 8 bases for J; bases not matched to a gene: 9. This CDR3 is 16 amino acids long.

The TCR originated in a pool of human donors in good health; the sample pools cells from several healthy donors. This sequence joins TRBV20-1 and TRBJ2-1; TRBD2 matches 11 bases. Sequenced input: naive CD4+ and CD8+ T cells sorted from blood, pooled from several donors. The CDR3 region has the DNA TGCAGTGCTAGAGATCAACTAGCGGGAGAAGTGGATGAGCAGTTCTTC. It translates to CSARDQLAGEVDEQFF.